These 26 T cell receptor beta chains were all obtained from the same sample, sequenced in a study of graft-versus-host responses after intestinal transplantation. Intraepithelial lymphocytes and lamina propria lymphocytes were released through processing of graft tissue. TCRdb's copy holds only in-frame clones and misses some; the assay was immunoSEQ multiplex PCR. Of fewer than 9,500 clones listed, approximately 74% were seen once; the top ten hold roughly 34%. Sequencing was performed on ileum tissue, taken 494 days after intestinal transplant. The receptors stem from a human patient who received an intestinal transplant, so some T cells may come from the graft donor.

This chain connects TRBV30 to TRBJ1-1, with D unclear. Germline V CDR1 and CDR2: GTSNPN, SVGIG (reference sequence). The CDR3 is 13 residues long. V lost 1 base and J lost 1, with 7 bases in between. The CDR3 reads CAWSGYGNTEAFF. CDR3 sequence (DNA): TGTGCCTGGAGTGGGTATGGGAACACTGAAGCTTTCTTT. Full variable domain (missing parts from reference TRBV30 and TRBJ1-1): SQTIHQWPATLVQPVGSPLSLECTVEGTSNPNLYWYRQAAGRGLQLLFYSVGIGQISSEVPQNLSASRPQDRQFILSSKKLLLSDSGFYLCAWSGYGNTEAFFGQGTRLTVV.

The chain has TRBV7-3 and TRBJ2-5; TRBD2 matches at 10 bases. V shed 4 bases, J shed 2 bases, and the junction held 4 bases outside the gene matches. CDR1 SGHTA and CDR2 FQGTGA come from the germline V gene. The CDR3 is 15 amino acids. CDR3 in DNA: TGTGCCAGCAGCTCAGCGGGAGGGTGGCAAGAGACCCAGTACTTC. It encodes CASSSAGGWQETQYF.

The CDR3 nucleotides read TGTGCCAGCAGCTTAGGAGGGGGCGCGGACGGCCGCACCGGGGAGCTGTTTTTT. Translated, it gives CASSLGGGADGRTGELFF. The chain uses TRBV7-9 and TRBJ2-2; 7 bases are shared with TRBD1. There are 18 residues in the CDR3. Germline V CDR1 and CDR2: SEHNR, FQNEAQ (reference sequence). The V gene end was trimmed by 1 base and the J gene end by 4 bases; junction bases not matched to a gene: 12.

Comment on this clone: One end of the junction fails to match germline, which may point to a read error. Other DNA sequences from this sample encode an identical CDR3 as well. The chain joins TRBV19 to TRBJ2-1; no clear D. Germline-derived CDR1 and CDR2 are LNHDA and SQIVND (reference sequence). The CDR3 is 16 residues long. The CDR3 sequence is CASSIYVNIPYNEQFF. The CDR3 coding sequence is TGCGCCAGTAGTATATATGTAAACATCCCATACAATGAGCAGTTCTTC.

By frequency in the sample, this clone is medium-sized. The J gene is TRBJ2-3, the V gene TRBV15; D unclear. CDR1 is LNHNV and CDR2 is YYDKDF in the germline V gene (reference sequence). CDR3 size: 13 residues. V was cut by 0 bases and J by 4 bases, with 5 bases left in between. CDR3 loop: CATSRDLADTQYF. CDR3 bases: TGTGCCACCAGCAGAGATTTGGCAGATACGCAGTATTTT.

CDR3 nucleotide sequence: TGCGCCAGCAGCTTCGGGGGTCCCGCCGGGGAGCTGTTTTTT. This encodes CASSFGGPAGELFF. The V and J genes are TRBV5-1 and TRBJ2-2; a possible D gene is TRBD2 (6 bases). Between the trimmed V and J ends, which lost 2 bases and 6 bases, there was a span of 11 bases. The CDR3 totals 14 residues. CDR1 and CDR2 (germline): SGHRS, YFSETQ.

The chain uses TRBV11-3 and TRBJ2-7, with D perhaps TRBD1 or TRBD2 (5 bases each). The V end was cut by 5 bases, the J end by 1 base, with 12 bases between. The V gene's germline CDR1 is SGHNT and CDR2 YENEEA. The CDR3 loop spans 14 amino acids. The CDR3 DNA reads TGTGCCAGCAGCCTCCGGGACGGTTCCTACGAGCAGTACTTC. This sequence encodes CASSLRDGSYEQYF.

The chain has TRBV11-2 and TRBJ2-1; 15 bases are a match to TRBD2. Germline V gives CDR1 SGHAT, CDR2 FQNNGV. J lost 4 bases, V lost 6 bases, and 13 bases had no gene match. The CDR3 runs 19 residues. The CDR3 DNA reads as TGTGCCAGCAGTCGTCCAAGGACTAGCGGGAGGGGGCCATACAATGAGCAGTTCTTC. Residues: CASSRPRTSGRGPYNEQFF.

This clone was counted between two and nine times. V is TRBV5-1 and J is TRBJ2-7; D is unclear. Germline V CDR1 and CDR2: SGHRS, YFSETQ. Trimming took off 0 bases at V and 2 bases at J, with 12 bases between the two ends. CDR3 length equals 15 residues. The CDR3 spells CASSLASGRAYEQYF. CDR3 DNA: TGCGCCAGCAGCTTGGCTTCAGGTCGCGCCTACGAGCAGTACTTC.

This chain links TRBV7-2 with TRBJ1-2, with a possible D match to TRBD1 (5 bases). The CDR3 is 15 residues long. The V gene's germline CDR1 is SGHTA and CDR2 FQGNSA. With 1 base removed from V and 10 bases from J, the gap between germline ends came to 19 bases. The CDR3 region is CASSLVGSGTFDYTF. CDR3 DNA sequence: TGTGCCAGCAGCTTAGTAGGTTCAGGGACCTTCGACTACACCTTC.

This clone showed up just once. The chain recombines TRBV29-1 with TRBJ2-3; TRBD2 might be the D (6 bases). The V gene lost 5 bases and the J gene lost 3 bases, with 15 bases spanning the gap. CDR1 and CDR2 (germline): SQVTM, ANQGSEA. This CDR3 spans 14 amino acids. The CDR3 protein is CSVRAGTGTDTQYF. The CDR3 DNA reads TGCAGCGTTAGGGCGGGAACGGGGACAGATACGCAGTATTTT.

V gene TRBV5-4 combines with J gene TRBJ2-3; 7 bases align to TRBD1. With 3 bases clipped from V and 6 bases from J, the junction kept 4 bases outside the gene matches. This CDR3 region has 13 residues. The germline V gene encodes CDR1 SGHNT and CDR2 YYREEE (reference sequence). The CDR3 bases are TGTGCCAGCAGCTCCGACAGGGCCGATACGCAGTATTTT. Its translation: CASSSDRADTQYF. The full variable domain, completed using reference TRBV5-4 and TRBJ2-3, is ETGVTQSPTHLIKTRGQQVTLRCSSQSGHNTVSWYQQALGQGPQFIFQYYREEENGRGNFPPRFSGLQFPNYSSELNVNALELDDSALYLCASSSDRADTQYFGPGTRLTVL.

This clone appeared a few times. V is TRBV6-1 and J is TRBJ2-5, with TRBD2 matching over 7 bases. The CDR3 extends over 14 amino acids. V gave up 0 bases and J gave up 5 bases; unmatched junction bases: 3. Germline assignment: CDR1 MNHNS and CDR2 SASEGT. CDR3 region: CASSEAGGWETQYF. CDR3 coding DNA: TGTGCCAGCAGTGAAGCGGGGGGGTGGGAGACCCAGTACTTC.

The V and J genes are TRBV27 and TRBJ2-5; D is possibly TRBD1 (6 bases). Germline assignment: CDR1 MNHEY and CDR2 SMNVEV (reference sequence). The length of the CDR3 is 15 residues. Trimming left V 3 bases short and J 0 bases short, with 11 bases between. This chain's CDR3 is CASSFSQGHQETQYF. DNA of the CDR3: TGTGCCAGCAGTTTTTCGCAGGGGCACCAAGAGACCCAGTACTTC.

The gene calls are TRBV27 and TRBJ2-1; no clear D. Per germline, CDR1 MNHEY and CDR2 SMNVEV (reference sequence). The CDR3 runs 13 residues. V was cut by 5 bases and J by 4 bases, with 9 bases left in between. CDR3 sequence reads: CASSPYGYNEQFF. CDR3 DNA: TGTGCCAGCAGTCCCTACGGGTACAATGAGCAGTTCTTC.

The V call is TRBV5-8, the J call TRBJ1-3; weak D call: TRBD1 (5 bases). This CDR3 contains 14 residues. Germline CDR1 and CDR2: SGHTS and YDEGEE. V was pared by 2 bases and J by 3 bases, with 9 bases between. DNA of the CDR3: TGTGCCAGCAGCTTACAGGTTGTTGGAAACACCATATATTTT. Its protein is CASSLQVVGNTIYF.

The chain recombines TRBV30 with TRBJ2-1; TRBD2 matches at 9 bases. V lost 2 bases and J lost 0; bases outside the gene matches: 11. The germline V gene has CDR1 GTSNPN and CDR2 SVGIG (reference sequence). This CDR3 spans 18 amino acids. For the CDR3, the DNA is TGTGCCTGGAGTATATTAGGACTAGCGCTAAGCTCCTACAATGAGCAGTTCTTC. Translation: CAWSILGLALSSYNEQFF.

This clone has just one count. The chain is built from TRBV27 and TRBJ2-1, with TRBD2 identical over 8 bases. The CDR3 spans 17 residues. Germline loops: CDR1 MNHEY, CDR2 SMNVEV (reference sequence). Trimming took 4 bases from V and 6 from J; bases not matched to a gene: 14. CDR3 coding DNA: TGTGCCAGCAGTTCCCACCTGGGCGGGGGGCTTAGCAATGAGCAGTTCTTC. As protein: CASSSHLGGGLSNEQFF.

The rearrangement links TRBV7-3 to TRBJ2-2; D is ambiguous. Trimming took off 4 bases at V and 6 bases at J, with 9 bases between the two ends. The CDR3 is 13 residues long. CDR1 and CDR2 from the germline V gene are SGHTA and FQGTGA. The CDR3 region has the DNA TGTGCCAGCAGCTCCCAACTTCCCGGGGAGCTGTTTTTT. Translated, it gives CASSSQLPGELFF.

This chain uses TRBV6-1 with TRBJ2-1; a weak D match, TRBD2 (5 bases). CDR1 is MNHNS and CDR2 is SASEGT in the germline V gene. CDR3 length equals 15 residues. Trimming removed 7 bases from V and 4 bases from J, with 17 bases in between. The DNA for the CDR3 is TGTGCCAGCACGGCGGGCGCCCTTACATACAATGAGCAGTTCTTC. Protein sequence: CASTAGALTYNEQFF.

The gene calls are TRBV12-5 and TRBJ1-5; perhaps TRBD1 as D (5 bases). The germline V gene has CDR1 LGHNT and CDR2 FRNRAP. V was cut by 5 bases and J by 10 bases, with 18 bases left in between. This CDR3 is 14 amino acids long. CDR3 in amino acids: CASGTNRPGHPQHF. CDR3 nucleotide sequence: TGTGCTAGTGGTACGAACAGGCCAGGGCATCCCCAGCATTTT.

In this sample, this clone is hyperexpanded. This rearrangement joins TRBV19 to TRBJ1-3; tentative D call: TRBD1 (5 bases). The germline CDR1 and CDR2 sequences are LNHDA and SQIVND (reference sequence). The V and J ends lost 8 bases and 9 bases respectively, with 11 bases between them. This CDR3 is 11 amino acids long. The CDR3 DNA sequence: TGTGCCAGTGGGACGATAAGCACCATATATTTT. As protein: CASGTISTIYF.

The V and J genes are TRBV11-2 and TRBJ2-1; D is possibly TRBD1 (7 bases). The germline V and J ends were trimmed by 5 bases and 8 bases, with 16 bases remaining between them. The CDR3 is 14 amino acids. The germline V gene encodes CDR1 SGHAT and CDR2 FQNNGV. CDR3 loop: CASSRRGAGDEQFF. The CDR3 DNA reads TGTGCCAGCAGCCGCAGGGGGGCAGGGGATGAGCAGTTCTTC.

The chain employs TRBV5-1 and TRBJ2-6; 9 nucleotides line up with TRBD1. The junction had 7 bases not matched to a gene; V was cut back by 6 bases and J by 0 bases. The CDR3 totals 17 residues. CDR1 and CDR2 from the germline V gene are SGHRS and YFSETQ. In DNA form, the CDR3 reads TGCGCCAGCAACTCCGGGACAGGGCCCTCTGGGGCCAACGTCCTGACTTTC. Translated, it gives CASNSGTGPSGANVLTF.

The rearrangement joins TRBV9 to TRBJ2-1; D call uncertain. Trimming stripped 2 bases from V and 7 bases from J, with 13 bases between. CDR1 SGDLS and CDR2 YYNGEE come from the germline V gene. CDR3 length: 14 amino acids. The CDR3 nucleotides are TGTGCCAGCAGCGTCGCAGCCCCCCGAAATGAGCAGTTCTTC. Translated: CASSVAAPRNEQFF.

The chain is built from TRBV11-2 and TRBJ2-6; D possibly corresponds to TRBD2 (6 bases). Germline CDR1 and CDR2: SGHAT and FQNNGV. There are 16 residues in the CDR3. Trimming took 3 bases from V and 5 from J, leaving 14 bases between them. The CDR3 region has the DNA TGTGCCAGCAGCTTTGGGACTTTAAACTGGGCCAACGTCCTGACTTTC. Its translation: CASSFGTLNWANVLTF.